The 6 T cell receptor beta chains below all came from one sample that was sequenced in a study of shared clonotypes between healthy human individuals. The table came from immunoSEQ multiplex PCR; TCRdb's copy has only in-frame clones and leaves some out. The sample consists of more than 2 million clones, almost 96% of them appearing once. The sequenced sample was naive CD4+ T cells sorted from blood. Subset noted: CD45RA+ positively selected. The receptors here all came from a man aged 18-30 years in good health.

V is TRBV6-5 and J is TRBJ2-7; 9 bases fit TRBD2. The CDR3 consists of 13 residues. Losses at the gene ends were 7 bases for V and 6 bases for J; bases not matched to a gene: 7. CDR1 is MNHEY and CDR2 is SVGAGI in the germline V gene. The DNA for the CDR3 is TGTGCCAGCATGGTAGCGGGAGTCGGCGAGCAGTACTTC. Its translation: CASMVAGVGEQYF.

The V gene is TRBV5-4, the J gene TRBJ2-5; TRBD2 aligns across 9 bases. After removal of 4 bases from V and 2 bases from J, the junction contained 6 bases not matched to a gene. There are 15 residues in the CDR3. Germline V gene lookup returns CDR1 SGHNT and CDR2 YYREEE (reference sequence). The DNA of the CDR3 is TGTGCCAGCAGCGTGACTAGCGGTCCTCAAGAGACCCAGTACTTC. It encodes CASSVTSGPQETQYF. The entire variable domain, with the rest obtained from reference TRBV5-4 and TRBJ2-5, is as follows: ETGVTQSPTHLIKTRGQQVTLRCSSQSGHNTVSWYQQALGQGPQFIFQYYREEENGRGNFPPRFSGLQFPNYSSELNVNALELDDSALYLCASSVTSGPQETQYFGPGTRLLVL.

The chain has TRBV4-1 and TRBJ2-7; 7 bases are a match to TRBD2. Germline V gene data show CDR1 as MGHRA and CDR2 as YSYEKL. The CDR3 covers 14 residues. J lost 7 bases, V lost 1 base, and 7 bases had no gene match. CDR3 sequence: CASSQGLLASEQYF. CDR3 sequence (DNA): TGCGCCAGCAGCCAAGGTCTACTAGCGAGTGAGCAGTACTTC.

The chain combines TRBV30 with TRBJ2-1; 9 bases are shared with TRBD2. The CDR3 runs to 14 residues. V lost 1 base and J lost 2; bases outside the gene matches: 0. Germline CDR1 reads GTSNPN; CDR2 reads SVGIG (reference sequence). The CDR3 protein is CAWSGGRAYNEQFF. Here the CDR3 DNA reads TGTGCCTGGAGTGGCGGGAGGGCCTACAATGAGCAGTTCTTC.

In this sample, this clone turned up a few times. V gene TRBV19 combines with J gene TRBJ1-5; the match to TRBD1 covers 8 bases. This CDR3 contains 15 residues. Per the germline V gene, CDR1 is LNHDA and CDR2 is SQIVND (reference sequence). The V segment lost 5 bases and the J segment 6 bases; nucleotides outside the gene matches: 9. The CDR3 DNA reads TGTGCCAGTAGTCGTACAGGGGGATTTGGTCAGCCCCAGCATTTT. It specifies CASSRTGGFGQPQHF.

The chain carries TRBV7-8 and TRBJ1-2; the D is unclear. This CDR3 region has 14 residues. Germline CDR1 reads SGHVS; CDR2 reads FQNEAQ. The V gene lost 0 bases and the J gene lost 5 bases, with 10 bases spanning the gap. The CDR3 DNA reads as TGTGCCAGCAGCTTAGCCGGCAGAGTATATGGCTACACCTTC. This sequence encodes CASSLAGRVYGYTF.